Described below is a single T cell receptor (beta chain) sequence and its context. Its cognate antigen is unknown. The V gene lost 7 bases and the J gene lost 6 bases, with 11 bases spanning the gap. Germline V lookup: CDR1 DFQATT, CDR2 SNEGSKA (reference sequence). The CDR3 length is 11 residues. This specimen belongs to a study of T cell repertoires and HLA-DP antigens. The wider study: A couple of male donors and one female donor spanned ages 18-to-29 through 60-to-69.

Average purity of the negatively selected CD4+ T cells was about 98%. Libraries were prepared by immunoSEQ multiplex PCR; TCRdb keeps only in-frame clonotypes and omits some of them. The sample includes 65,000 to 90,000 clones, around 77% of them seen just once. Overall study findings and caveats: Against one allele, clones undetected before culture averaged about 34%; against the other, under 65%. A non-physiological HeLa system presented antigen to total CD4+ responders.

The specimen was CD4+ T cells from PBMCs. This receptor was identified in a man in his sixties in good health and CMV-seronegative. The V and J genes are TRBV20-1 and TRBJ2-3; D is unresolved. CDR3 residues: CSGVLGDTQYF. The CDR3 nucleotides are TGCAGTGGAGTACTCGGGGATACGCAGTATTTT.